These 20 T cell receptor beta chains were sequenced from one sample in a study of T cells in Graves' hyperthyroidism and ophthalmopathy (dated by TCRdb to about 2019). Libraries came from multiplex PCR. The run used an Illumina HiSeq 2000. The TCR beta CDR3 regions were amplified from RNA transcripts. The first round of RT-PCR for the TCR CDR3 was performed with the HTBI primer set and the Qiagen OneStep RT-PCR kit. Using fastp trimming at Q25 and MiXCR clonotype assembly, TCRdb reanalyzed the public sequencing data and kept in-frame beta chains. Entries are consolidated by CDR3 protein sequence, retaining the most common genes and DNA. This sample holds roughly 280,000 distinct CDR3 sequences; more than 15% were observed only once. Roughly 50% of the sample lies in the top ten. The source material was blood. All receptors derive from a woman aged 60 to 75 with Graves' ophthalmopathy.

Ten or more counts support this clonotype. The chain combines TRBV6-1 with TRBJ1-3; no definite D call. This CDR3 spans 15 amino acids. The V gene's germline CDR1 is MNHNS and CDR2 SASEGT. Trimming removed 5 bases at V and 3 bases at J, with 14 bases between. The CDR3 loop is CASSFEGANGNTIYF. The CDR3 DNA follows: TGTGCCAGCAGTTTCGAGGGCGCGAATGGAAACACCATATATTTT.

The rearrangement joins TRBV4-3 to TRBJ2-1; the D gene is possibly TRBD1 (6 bases). Germline CDR1 LGHNA, CDR2 YSLEER. CDR3 length: 16 amino acids. V was shortened by 3 bases and J by 6 bases, with 18 bases between the two germline ends. CDR3 DNA: TGCGCCAGCAGCCAGGGTGTGGGGGCCGAGTCCAATGAGCAGTTCTTC. It is translated as CASSQGVGAESNEQFF.

V is TRBV4-2 and J is TRBJ2-5, with D possibly matching TRBD2 (5 bases). Trimming shortened V by 0 bases and J by 5 bases, and 13 bases separated the two germline ends. The CDR3 has 15 amino acids. CDR1 and CDR2 from the germline V gene are LGHNA and YNFKEQ. The CDR3 spells CASSQDPAVGETQYF. The CDR3 DNA reads TGTGCCAGCAGCCAAGATCCAGCGGTTGGGGAGACCCAGTACTTC.

The sample holds many counts of this clonotype. The rearrangement joins TRBV7-2 to TRBJ1-3; D is ambiguous. The CDR3 totals 14 residues. Germline V gene sequence: CDR1 SGHTA, CDR2 FQGNSA. The ends were cut back, 4 bases at V and 0 bases at J, with 7 bases in the middle. In DNA form, the CDR3 reads TGTGCCAGCAGCTCCCAGTTCTCTGGAAACACCATATATTTT. Its protein product is CASSSQFSGNTIYF.

This chain joins TRBV5-1 and TRBJ2-7; either TRBD1 or TRBD2 may supply D (5 bases each). From germline, CDR1 is SGHRS and CDR2 YFSETQ. The ends were cut back, 3 bases at V and 3 bases at J, with 19 bases in the middle. The CDR3 is 16 amino acids. The CDR3 here is CASSSGIGENNYEQYF. The CDR3 region has the DNA TGCGCCAGCAGCTCAGGGATCGGGGAAAACAACTACGAGCAGTACTTC.

The sample holds many counts of this clonotype. The V call is TRBV7-2, the J call TRBJ2-3; 8 bases map to TRBD1. Germline trimming cut 5 bases from V and 1 base from J; bases unmatched to any gene: 8. Germline V gene sequence: CDR1 SGHTA, CDR2 FQGNSA. The CDR3 has 16 residues. Here the CDR3 reads CASSSRPTGGTDTQYF. CDR3 DNA sequence: TGTGCCAGCAGCAGCCGTCCGACAGGGGGCACAGATACGCAGTATTTT. Variable domain in full (rest from reference TRBV7-2 and TRBJ2-3): GAGVSQSPSNKVTEKGKDVELRCDPISGHTALYWYRQSLGQGLEFLIYFQGNSAPDKSGLPSDRFSAERTGGSVSTLTIQRTQQEDSAVYLCASSSRPTGGTDTQYFGPGTRLTVL.

This sequence joins TRBV5-1 and TRBJ2-7; 7 bases line up with TRBD1. This CDR3 has 14 residues. V lost 0 bases, J lost 5 bases, and 5 bases stayed unmatched. In germline, CDR1 is SGHRS, CDR2 YFSETQ. The CDR3 sequence: CASSLGQGKNEQYF. The CDR3 DNA is TGCGCCAGCAGCTTGGGACAGGGTAAGAACGAGCAGTACTTC.

This chain uses TRBV6-1 with TRBJ2-1; the D gene is possibly TRBD2 (6 bases). The ends were cut back, 6 bases at V and 2 bases at J, with 17 bases in the middle. This CDR3 has 16 amino acids. CDR1 is MNHNS and CDR2 is SASEGT in the germline V gene. The CDR3 spells CASSEEGSLTYNEQFF. Written as DNA, the CDR3 is TGTGCCAGCAGCGAGGAGGGGAGTCTAACCTACAATGAGCAGTTCTTC.

This clonotype has ten or more counts. The chain has TRBV4-2 and TRBJ2-7; D may be TRBD1 or TRBD2 (5 bases each). Germline V gene sequence: CDR1 LGHNA, CDR2 YNFKEQ. CDR3 length equals 16 residues. Trimming removed 0 bases from V and 4 bases from J, with 16 bases in between. CDR3 in DNA: TGTGCCAGCAGCCAAGAGAAGACCCCGGGGCCGTACGAGCAGTACTTC. The encoded protein is CASSQEKTPGPYEQYF.

Many counts were recorded for this clonotype. V and J are TRBV3-1 and TRBJ2-1; D tentatively reads TRBD1 or TRBD2 (6 bases each). This CDR3 is 15 amino acids long. Germline V gene data show CDR1 as LGHDT and CDR2 as YNNKEL (reference sequence). Trimming left V 7 bases short and J 4 bases short, with 17 bases between. DNA of the CDR3: TGTGCCAGCACCAAGTCCCGGGGGCGATACAATGAGCAGTTCTTC. Amino acid sequence: CASTKSRGRYNEQFF.

This clonotype was observed at least ten times. This rearrangement joins TRBV19 to TRBJ2-3; possible D gene TRBD1, 5 bases. CDR1 LNHDA and CDR2 SQIVND come from the germline V gene (reference sequence). V was clipped by 10 bases and J by 6 bases, with 14 bases between them. The CDR3 sequence is 12 residues long. Here the CDR3 reads CATRQSGDTQYF. The DNA of the CDR3 is TGTGCCACGCGGCAGTCAGGGGATACGCAGTATTTT.

This clonotype has only a few counts. This sequence joins TRBV6-5 and TRBJ1-2; the D gene is possibly TRBD1 (5 bases). Trimming took off 1 base at V and 4 bases at J, with 10 bases between the two ends. This CDR3 contains 14 residues. CDR1 and CDR2 (germline): MNHEY, SVGAGI. The DNA for the CDR3 is TGTGCCAGCAGTTACTACGGGGCAGCCTATGGCTACACCTTC. Its translation is CASSYYGAAYGYTF.

This clonotype occurred many times. This chain uses TRBV28 with TRBJ2-7, with TRBD1 matching over 10 bases. V was pared by 10 bases and J by 3 bases, with 18 bases of the junction left unmatched. This CDR3 region has 17 residues. Germline-derived CDR1 and CDR2 are MDHEN and SYDVKM. CDR3 sequence reads: CATQGLLGTGANYEQYF. CDR3 DNA sequence: TGTGCCACCCAGGGGCTCCTAGGGACAGGGGCAAACTACGAGCAGTACTTC.

In this sample, this clonotype turned up many times. The genes are TRBV28 and TRBJ2-1; perhaps TRBD1 as D (6 bases). Trimming left V 7 bases short and J 9 bases short, with 16 bases between. The V gene's germline CDR1 is MDHEN and CDR2 SYDVKM. There are 13 residues in the CDR3. The CDR3 spells CASTQPRGVEQFF. CDR3 bases: TGTGCCAGCACCCAACCCAGGGGTGTTGAGCAGTTCTTC.

In this sample, this clonotype turned up many times. The chain has TRBV4-1 and TRBJ1-4, with D possibly being TRBD1 (6 bases). Germline V gene lookup returns CDR1 MGHRA and CDR2 YSYEKL. The length of the CDR3 is 15 residues. Between the trimmed V and J ends, which lost 1 base and 6 bases, there was a span of 12 bases. The DNA for the CDR3 is TGCGCCAGCAGCCAAGCCCGGGGGCTCGATGAAAAACTGTTTTTT. Translating it yields CASSQARGLDEKLFF.

As concerns this clonotype: With a much larger clone just one base away, this may be a read error. The chain is built from TRBV5-4 and TRBJ1-2, with D uncertain. Germline V gene lookup returns CDR1 SGHNT and CDR2 YYREEE (reference sequence). The CDR3 covers 14 residues. The CDR3 nucleotides are TGTGCCAGCAGCCCCAGCGGCCCCGGTGCTGGCTACATCTTC. This translates into CASSPSGPGAGYIF. Supplemented by reference TRBV5-4 and TRBJ1-2, the full variable domain reads ETGVTQSPTHLIKTRGQQVTLRCSSQSGHNTVSWYQQALGQGPQFIFQYYREEENGRGNFPPRFSGLQFPNYSSELNVNALELDDSALYLCASSPSGPGAGYIFGSGTRLTVV.

This clonotype appeared many times. The gene calls are TRBV6-6 and TRBJ1-1; no clear D gene. In germline, CDR1 is MNHNY, CDR2 SVGAGI (reference sequence). This CDR3 comprises 15 residues. The V end was cut by 1 base, the J end by 2 bases, with 11 bases between. The CDR3 DNA is TGTGCCAGCAGTTACTTTTCCAGACCTAACACTGAAGCTTTCTTT. This translates into CASSYFSRPNTEAFF.

This clonotype was detected ten times or more. V and J are TRBV20-1 and TRBJ2-5; 9 nucleotides line up with TRBD1. With 6 bases clipped from V and 3 bases from J, the junction kept 5 bases outside the gene matches. Germline V CDR1 and CDR2: DFQATT, SNEGSKA (reference sequence). The CDR3 contains 13 residues. The CDR3 DNA follows: TGCAGTGCACGTACAGGGGGCGAAGAGACCCAGTACTTC. This codes for CSARTGGEETQYF.

In its sample, this clonotype was seen many times. The rearrangement links TRBV6-4 to TRBJ2-7, with 12 bases identical to TRBD1. The CDR3 has 14 residues. With V trimmed by 8 bases and J by 5 bases, 7 bases remained unmatched. Per germline, CDR1 MRHNA and CDR2 SNTAGT. The CDR3, as DNA: TGTGCCAGCTTCGCGGGGGACAGGGGGCACGAGCAGTACTTC. Translating it yields CASFAGDRGHEQYF.

The chain joins TRBV2 to TRBJ2-5; 8 bases fit TRBD2. This CDR3 has 13 residues. The germline V gene encodes CDR1 SNHLY and CDR2 FYNNEI. The J segment lost 5 bases and the V segment lost 10 bases, leaving 9 bases of the junction unmatched. The CDR3 region is CATQGQRGETQYF. DNA for the CDR3: TGTGCCACCCAAGGGCAGCGGGGGGAGACCCAGTACTTC.